This is a list of T cell receptor beta chains from one sample in a study of T cell changes during pregnancy in multiple sclerosis. Sequencing used immunoSEQ multiplex PCR; TCRdb keeps in-frame clones, though not all of them. The sample has roughly 80,000 clones, 90% to 95% seen once; the top ten hold 2.6%. Material: peripheral blood, obtained before pregnancy. The receptors stem from a female donor with multiple sclerosis, enrolled in a pregnancy study. Both conserved end residues are part of each CDR3. The D gene is left open where the match is weak. Only some rows state a clone size, as once, few, many or a class for expanded clones.

few	TRBD1	TRBJ1-1	14	TRBV28	TGTGCCAGCAACACCGGACAGGGACGGACTGAAGCTTTCTTT	CASNTGQGRTEAFF
NA	NA	TRBJ1-4	13	TRBV5-4	TGTGCCAGCAGCCCTCCTAATAATGAAAAACTGTTTTTT	CASSPPNNEKLFF
NA	NA	TRBJ2-1	14	TRBV29-1	TGCAGCGTTGTTGCTGATAGCTCCTACAATGAGCAGTTCTTC	CSVVADSSYNEQFF
NA	TRBD1	TRBJ1-5	15	TRBV5-1	TGCGCCAGCAGCCTCCATGCGGGACAGACCCAGCCCCAGCATTTT	CASSLHAGQTQPQHF
NA	TRBD1	TRBJ1-2	15	TRBV6-1	TGTGCCAGCAGTGAAGTACAGGGGGCGCTTTATGGCTACACCTTC	CASSEVQGALYGYTF
NA	TRBD1	TRBJ2-6	18	TRBV7-9	TGTGCCAGCAGCTTAGCGCAGGGACAGGGGACTGGGGCCAACGTCCTGACTTTC	CASSLAQGQGTGANVLTF
NA	NA	TRBJ2-7	14	TRBV6-6	TGTGCCAGCGGCGACAGACTCCGGACCTACGAGCAGTACTTC	CASGDRLRTYEQYF
NA	TRBD2	TRBJ2-3	13	TRBV29-1	TGCAGCGGGGGCGGGAGGATCACAGATACGCAGTATTTT	CSGGGRITDTQYF
once	TRBD2	TRBJ2-7	12	TRBV19	TGTGCCAGTAGTGGGGGGGCCTACGAGCAGTACTTC	CASSGGAYEQYF
NA	TRBD1	TRBJ2-4	14	TRBV9	TGTGCCAGCAGCCCAGGACAGGGGCTTGGCATTCAGTACTTC	CASSPGQGLGIQYF
NA	NA	TRBJ2-7	13	TRBV18	TGTGCCAGCTCACCTACACGGGATTACGAGCAGTACTTC	CASSPTRDYEQYF
NA	TRBD2	TRBJ2-7	14	TRBV2	TGTGCCAGCAGCGGGGACCGCCGGGGGGGTGAGCAGTACTTC	CASSGDRRGGEQYF
NA	NA	TRBJ2-1	16	TRBV19	TGTGCCAGTAGTATAGTAGGGGGTAGCTCCTACAATGAGCAGTTCTTC	CASSIVGGSSYNEQFF
NA	NA	TRBJ1-1	11	TRBV29-1	TGCAGCGTTTACCCCTACAGTGAAGCTTTCTTT	CSVYPYSEAFF
NA	TRBD2	TRBJ2-2	16	TRBV10-1	TGCGCCAGCAAATCGGGACTAGCAGAGAACACCGGGGAGCTGTTTTTT	CASKSGLAENTGELFF
NA	NA	TRBJ2-7	11	TRBV28	TGTGCCAGCGGACCACAGGCGTCGCAGTACTTC	CASGPQASQYF
NA	NA	TRBJ2-5	14	TRBV27	TGTGCCAGCAGTTCGGACTGGAGGCTTGGGACCCAGTACTTC	CASSSDWRLGTQYF
NA	NA	TRBJ2-7	12	TRBV2	TGTGCCAGCGGCGGGACTCTTAACGGGCAGTACTTC	CASGGTLNGQYF
NA	TRBD2	TRBJ2-7	14	TRBV7-2	TGTGCCAGCAGCCCCGGGAGGCTGTCCTACGAGCAGTACTTC	CASSPGRLSYEQYF
NA	TRBD2	TRBJ2-1	14	TRBV2	TGTGCCAGCAGGGCGGGAGGAGTATACAATGAGCAGTTCTTC	CASRAGGVYNEQFF
NA	TRBD1	TRBJ2-6	15	TRBV29-1	TGCAGCGTAACAATGACAGGGGCTGGGGCCAACGTCCTGACTTTC	CSVTMTGAGANVLTF
NA	NA	TRBJ2-2	13	TRBV5-4	TGTGCCAGCAGCTCCCAGGTGGGCGGGGAGCTGTTTTTT	CASSSQVGGELFF
NA	TRBD1	TRBJ2-5	15	TRBV7-2	TGTGCCAGCAGCCGACAGGGGGGATTGCAAGAGACCCAGTACTTC	CASSRQGGLQETQYF
NA	TRBD1	TRBJ2-7	16	TRBV4-2	TGTGCCAGCAGCCAAGATCCCGGGACAGGGGAATACGAGCAGTACTTC	CASSQDPGTGEYEQYF
NA	NA	TRBJ2-7	15	TRBV18	TGTGCCAGCTCACCCTTAAGTGGGGGCCCCTACGAGCAGTACTTC	CASSPLSGGPYEQYF
NA	NA	TRBJ2-7	14	TRBV5-1	TGCGCCAGCAGCTTAACAGGCCTCAAGGGAGAGCAGTACTTC	CASSLTGLKGEQYF
few	NA	TRBJ2-2	17	TRBV9	TGTGCCAGCAGCCCCCGGGACATCCTAAGGAACACCGGGGAGCTGTTTTTT	CASSPRDILRNTGELFF
NA	TRBD2	TRBJ2-1	16	TRBV15	TGTGCCACCAGCAGAGGTAGGGTAGCGGGCTACAATGAGCAGTTCTTC	CATSRGRVAGYNEQFF
once	NA	TRBJ1-2	14	TRBV6-5	TGTGCCAGCAGTTACAGGGGTTCAAACTATGGCTACACCTTC	CASSYRGSNYGYTF
NA	TRBD1	TRBJ2-2	17	TRBV4-2	TGTGCCAGCAGCCGGAACGCCGGGACAGAGAACACCGGGGAGCTGTTTTTT	CASSRNAGTENTGELFF
NA	TRBD1	TRBJ1-5	17	TRBV5-3	TGTGCCAGAAGCTACCGACAGGGTGGAATTAGCAATCAGCCCCAGCATTTT	CARSYRQGGISNQPQHF
NA	TRBD2	TRBJ2-7	16	TRBV28	TGTGCCAGCAGTCTCCCAAAGCGGGAGTGGTCCTACGAGCAGTACTTC	CASSLPKREWSYEQYF
NA	TRBD2	TRBJ2-1	16	TRBV18	TGTGCCAGCTCACCCAGACTAGCGGGGGCTTACAATGAGCAGTTCTTC	CASSPRLAGAYNEQFF
NA	NA	TRBJ2-1	11	TRBV5-1	TGCGCCAGCAGCTTGGTGCGGGAGCAGTTCTTC	CASSLVREQFF
NA	NA	TRBJ2-3	14	TRBV7-2	TGTGCCAGCAGCTCCAGAGGCCGACTTAATACGCAGTATTTT	CASSSRGRLNTQYF
NA	NA	TRBJ2-2	13	TRBV19	TGTGCCAGTAGTATTCTGAACACCGGGGAGCTGTTTTTT	CASSILNTGELFF
NA	TRBD1	TRBJ2-3	13	TRBV27	TGTGCCAGCAGTCCGCGACAGGGGGCTACGCAGTATTTT	CASSPRQGATQYF
NA	TRBD1	TRBJ1-5	17	TRBV2	TGTGCCAGCAGCTCCAGCGGACAGGGCGCACGAAATCAGCCCCAGCATTTT	CASSSSGQGARNQPQHF
NA	NA	TRBJ2-7	14	TRBV6-1	TGTGCCAGCATGACAGGTCCTAGCTCCTACGAGCAGTACTTC	CASMTGPSSYEQYF
NA	TRBD2	TRBJ2-7	15	TRBV6-5	TGTGCCAGCAGCCCGGAGCTAGCGGGGACCTACGAGCAGTACTTC	CASSPELAGTYEQYF
NA	NA	TRBJ2-1	13	TRBV29-1	TGCAGCGTTGAAGAGGACAGCTACAATGAGCAGTTCTTC	CSVEEDSYNEQFF
NA	NA	TRBJ1-1	15	TRBV21-1	TGTGCCAGCAGCACCTACAGGGATCCGAACACTGAAGCTTTCTTT	CASSTYRDPNTEAFF
NA	NA	TRBJ1-2	15	TRBV5-1	TGCGCCAGCAGCTTTTACCAATCAGGGCTAAACGGCTACACCTTC	CASSFYQSGLNGYTF
NA	NA	TRBJ1-1	17	TRBV5-4	TGTGCCAGCAGTGGGGGGGGAACCTGGCTGGCGAACACTGAAGCTTTCTTT	CASSGGGTWLANTEAFF
NA	TRBD1	TRBJ1-5	14	TRBV19	TGTGCCAGTAGTTGGACAGGGGGCCGACAGCCCCAGCATTTT	CASSWTGGRQPQHF
NA	NA	TRBJ2-5	15	TRBV7-2	TGTGCCAGCAGCCGGGCCCTTAATGCGGGGGAGACCCAGTACTTC	CASSRALNAGETQYF
NA	NA	TRBJ2-1	15	TRBV23-1	TGCGCCAGCAGTCACAAACTAGTCTCCTACAATGAGCAGTTCTTC	CASSHKLVSYNEQFF
NA	TRBD1	TRBJ1-1	15	TRBV5-1	TGCGCCAGCAGCTCGGGGGCAGGGGGACACACTGAAGCTTTCTTT	CASSSGAGGHTEAFF
NA	NA	TRBJ2-1	11	TRBV6-1	TGTGCCGGCAGCGTGCACTGGGAGCAGTTCTTC	CAGSVHWEQFF
once	TRBD2	TRBJ2-3	15	TRBV6-6	TGTGCCAGCAGGCGACTAGCGGGAGACACAGATACGCAGTATTTT	CASRRLAGDTDTQYF
NA	NA	TRBJ2-7	13	TRBV7-9	TGTGCCAGCAGCTTAGTCGGAGGGAACGAGCAGTACTTC	CASSLVGGNEQYF